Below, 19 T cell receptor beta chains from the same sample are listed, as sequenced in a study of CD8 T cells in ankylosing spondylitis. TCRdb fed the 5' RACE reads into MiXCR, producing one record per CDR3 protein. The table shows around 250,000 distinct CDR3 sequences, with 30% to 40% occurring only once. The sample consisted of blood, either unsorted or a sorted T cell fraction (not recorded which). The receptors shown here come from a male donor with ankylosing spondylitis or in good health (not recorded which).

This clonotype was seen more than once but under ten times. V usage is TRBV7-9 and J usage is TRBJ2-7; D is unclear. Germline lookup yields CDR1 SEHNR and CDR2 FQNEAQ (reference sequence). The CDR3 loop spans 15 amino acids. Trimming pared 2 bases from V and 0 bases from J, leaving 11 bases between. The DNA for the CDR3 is TGTGCCAGCAGCTTACGACGGCAAAGCTCCTACGAGCAGTACTTC. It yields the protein CASSLRRQSSYEQYF.

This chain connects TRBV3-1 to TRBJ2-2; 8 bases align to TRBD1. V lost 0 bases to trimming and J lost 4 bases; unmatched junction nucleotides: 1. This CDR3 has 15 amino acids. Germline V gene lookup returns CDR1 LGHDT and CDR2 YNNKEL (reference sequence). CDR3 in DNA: TGTGCCAGCAGCCAAGAGGACAGGGTCACCGGGGAGCTGTTTTTT. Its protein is CASSQEDRVTGELFF.

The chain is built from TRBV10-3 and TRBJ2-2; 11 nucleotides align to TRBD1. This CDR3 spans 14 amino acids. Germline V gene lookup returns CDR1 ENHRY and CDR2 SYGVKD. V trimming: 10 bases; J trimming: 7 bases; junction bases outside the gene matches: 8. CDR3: CASRTGGIGGELFF. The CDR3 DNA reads TGTGCCAGCCGGACAGGGGGCATAGGCGGGGAGCTGTTTTTT.

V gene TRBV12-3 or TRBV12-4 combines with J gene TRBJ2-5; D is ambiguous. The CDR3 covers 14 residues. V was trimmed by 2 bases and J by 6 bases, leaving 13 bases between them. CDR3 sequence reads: CASSLLFLGQTQYF. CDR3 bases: TGTGCCAGCAGTTTATTGTTCCTGGGCCAGACCCAGTACTTC.

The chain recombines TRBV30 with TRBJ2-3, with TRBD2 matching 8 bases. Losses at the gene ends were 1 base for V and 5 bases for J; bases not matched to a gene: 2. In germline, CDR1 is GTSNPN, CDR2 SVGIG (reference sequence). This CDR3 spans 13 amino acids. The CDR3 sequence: CAWSGSGGDTQYF. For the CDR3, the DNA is TGTGCCTGGAGTGGCAGCGGGGGAGATACGCAGTATTTT.

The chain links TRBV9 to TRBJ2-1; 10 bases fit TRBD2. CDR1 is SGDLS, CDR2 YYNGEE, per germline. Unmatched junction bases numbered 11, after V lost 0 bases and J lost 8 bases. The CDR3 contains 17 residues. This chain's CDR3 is CASSVEGAGGLGDEQFF. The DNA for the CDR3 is TGTGCCAGCAGCGTAGAAGGAGCGGGGGGGCTTGGGGATGAGCAGTTCTTC.

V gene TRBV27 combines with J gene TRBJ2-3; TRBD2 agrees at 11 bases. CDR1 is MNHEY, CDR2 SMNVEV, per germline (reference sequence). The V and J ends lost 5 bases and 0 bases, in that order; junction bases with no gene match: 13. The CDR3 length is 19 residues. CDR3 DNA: TGTGCCAGCAGTCCCAGCCTAGCGGGGGGCCTTACTAGCACAGATACGCAGTATTTT. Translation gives CASSPSLAGGLTSTDTQYF.

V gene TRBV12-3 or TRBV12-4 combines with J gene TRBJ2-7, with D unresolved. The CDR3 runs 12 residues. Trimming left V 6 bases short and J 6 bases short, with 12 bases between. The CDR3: CASRLDVGEQYF. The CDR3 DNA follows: TGTGCCAGCAGACTGGACGTGGGCGAGCAGTACTTC.

The CDR3 DNA sequence: TGCGCCAGCAGAAAGAGCGGGGGAACAGATACGCAGTATTTT. Protein sequence: CASRKSGGTDTQYF. The chain combines TRBV10-2 with TRBJ2-3, with 8 nucleotides matching TRBD2. This CDR3 has 14 amino acids. Trimming removed 6 bases from V and 3 bases from J; junction bases left unmatched: 5. Germline V gene data show CDR1 as WSHSY and CDR2 as SAAADI.

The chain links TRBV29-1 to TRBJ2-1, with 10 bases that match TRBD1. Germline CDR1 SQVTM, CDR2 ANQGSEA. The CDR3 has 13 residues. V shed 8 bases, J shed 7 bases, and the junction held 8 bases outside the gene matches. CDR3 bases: TGCAGCCAAGAGGGGACAGGGGAAAATGAGCAGTTCTTC. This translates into CSQEGTGENEQFF.

This CDR3 is CASSFSSPSNQPQHF. CDR3 DNA: TGTGCCAGCAGTTTTTCCAGTCCTAGCAATCAGCCCCAGCATTTT. The V and J genes are TRBV12-3 or TRBV12-4 and TRBJ1-5; D is uncertain. Trimming shortened V by 3 bases and J by 0 bases, and 9 bases separated the two germline ends. The CDR3 consists of 15 residues.

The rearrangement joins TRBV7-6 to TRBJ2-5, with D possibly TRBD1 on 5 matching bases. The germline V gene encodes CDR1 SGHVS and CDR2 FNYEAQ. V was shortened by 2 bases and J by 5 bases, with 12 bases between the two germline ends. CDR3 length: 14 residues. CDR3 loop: CASSLTMGRETQYF. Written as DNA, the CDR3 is TGTGCCAGCAGCTTAACGATGGGGCGGGAGACCCAGTACTTC.

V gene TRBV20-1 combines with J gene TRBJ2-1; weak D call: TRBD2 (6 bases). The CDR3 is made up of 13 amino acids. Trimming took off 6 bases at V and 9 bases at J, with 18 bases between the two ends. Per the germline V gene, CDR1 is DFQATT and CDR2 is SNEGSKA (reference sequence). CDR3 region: CSALGSSVVEQFF. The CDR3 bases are TGCAGTGCACTCGGGTCTAGCGTGGTTGAGCAGTTCTTC.

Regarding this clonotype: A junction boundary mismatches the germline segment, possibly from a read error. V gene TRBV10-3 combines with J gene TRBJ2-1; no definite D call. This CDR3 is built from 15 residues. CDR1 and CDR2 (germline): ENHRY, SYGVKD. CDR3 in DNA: TGTGCCATCAGTGAGTCGCTTAAGAAAAACAATGCGCAGTTCTTC. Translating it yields CAISESLKKNNAQFF.

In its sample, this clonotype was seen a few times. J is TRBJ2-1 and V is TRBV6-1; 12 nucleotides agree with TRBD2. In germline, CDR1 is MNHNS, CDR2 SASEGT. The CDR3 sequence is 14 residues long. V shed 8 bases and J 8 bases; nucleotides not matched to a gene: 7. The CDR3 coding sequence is TGTGCCAGCCTCCGGGCTAGCGGGGGGGATGAGCAGTTCTTC. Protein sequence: CASLRASGGDEQFF.

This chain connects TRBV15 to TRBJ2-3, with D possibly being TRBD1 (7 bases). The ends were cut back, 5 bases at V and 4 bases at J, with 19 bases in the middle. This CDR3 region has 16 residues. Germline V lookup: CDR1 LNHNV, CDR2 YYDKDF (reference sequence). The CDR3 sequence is CATSPTGGGPADTQYF. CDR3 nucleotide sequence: TGTGCCACCAGCCCAACTGGAGGGGGCCCAGCAGATACGCAGTATTTT.

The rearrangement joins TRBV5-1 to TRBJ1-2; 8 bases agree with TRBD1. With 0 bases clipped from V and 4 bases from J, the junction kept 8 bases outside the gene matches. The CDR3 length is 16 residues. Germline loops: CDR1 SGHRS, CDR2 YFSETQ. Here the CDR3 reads CASSLGQGASGYGYTF. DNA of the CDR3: TGCGCCAGCAGCTTGGGTCAGGGGGCGTCGGGCTATGGCTACACCTTC.

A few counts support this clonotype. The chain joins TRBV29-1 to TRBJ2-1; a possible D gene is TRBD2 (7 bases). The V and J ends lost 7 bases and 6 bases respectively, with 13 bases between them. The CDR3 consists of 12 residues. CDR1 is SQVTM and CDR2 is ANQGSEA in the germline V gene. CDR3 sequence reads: CSAGRGSNEQFF. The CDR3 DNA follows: TGCAGCGCGGGGAGGGGGTCCAATGAGCAGTTCTTC.

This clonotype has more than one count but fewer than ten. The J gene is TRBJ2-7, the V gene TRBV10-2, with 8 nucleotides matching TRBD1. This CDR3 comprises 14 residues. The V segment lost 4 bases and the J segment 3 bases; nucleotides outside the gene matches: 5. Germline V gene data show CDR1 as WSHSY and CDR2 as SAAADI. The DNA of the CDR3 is TGCGCCAGCAGTGCCCAGGGGGCAAGCTACGAGCAGTACTTC. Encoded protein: CASSAQGASYEQYF.